What follows are 14 T cell receptor beta chains derived from one specimen sequenced in a study of T-cell reconstitution after alpha-beta-depleted transplantation in children. The TCRbeta library was prepared with unique molecular identifiers. TCRdb re-analysed the PCR reads in MiXCR, keeping a single row per CDR3 protein. The table lists 97,000 or so distinct CDR3 sequences, 6% of them singletons. The input for sequencing was PBMCs, mostly from graft donor cells, taken 60 days after TCRalphabeta/CD19-depleted stem cell transplant. All receptors come from a female patient aged 2-9 years who had a stem cell transplant for Fanconi anemia, so the T cells may come from the graft donor.

This clonotype was counted many times. The CDR3 sequence is CASSSLGTTYEQYF. Written as DNA, the CDR3 is TGTGCCAGCAGCTCGTTAGGGACCACCTACGAGCAGTACTTC. The rearrangement joins TRBV13 to TRBJ2-7; the D call may be TRBD1 or TRBD2 (5 bases each). The CDR3 loop spans 14 amino acids. The germline gives CDR1 PRHDT, CDR2 FYEKMQ (reference sequence). V dropped 4 bases and J dropped 2 bases, with 12 bases sitting between them.

This clonotype was picked up a small number of times. The chain has TRBV7-3 and TRBJ2-3; the match to TRBD2 covers 10 bases. The CDR3 has 16 residues. CDR1 and CDR2 from the germline V gene are SGHTA and FQGTGA. The trim removed 3 bases at V and 2 bases at J, leaving 5 bases unmatched. CDR3 protein: CASSFGAGGFTDTQYF. DNA for the CDR3: TGTGCCAGCAGCTTCGGAGCGGGAGGGTTCACAGATACGCAGTATTTT.

This clonotype was seen a few times. The chain uses TRBV5-1 and TRBJ1-2; tentative D call: TRBD1 (5 bases). V lost 4 bases, J lost 0 bases, and 16 bases lay in between. CDR1 is SGHRS and CDR2 is YFSETQ in the germline V gene. This CDR3 contains 16 residues. The CDR3 protein is CASSLQEVGANYGYTF. CDR3 nucleotide sequence: TGCGCCAGCAGCCTACAGGAGGTGGGTGCTAACTATGGCTACACCTTC.

This clonotype has ten or more counts. The chain carries TRBV4-2 and TRBJ2-3; TRBD1 might be the D (5 bases). The germline V gene has CDR1 LGHNA and CDR2 YNFKEQ. V gave up 1 base and J gave up 5 bases, with 13 bases separating them. CDR3 size: 15 residues. CDR3 coding DNA: TGTGCCAGCAGCCAAGTCAGGGCGATTAGAGATACGCAGTATTTT. It yields the protein CASSQVRAIRDTQYF.

This clonotype appeared many times. V is TRBV6-5 and J is TRBJ2-5; 7 bases map to TRBD1. The CDR3 extends over 18 amino acids. Trimming cost V 5 bases and J 4 bases; bases outside gene matches: 19. Germline-derived CDR1 and CDR2 are MNHEY and SVGAGI. The CDR3 here is CASSPFGRVDRVVETQYF. For the CDR3, the DNA is TGTGCCAGCAGTCCCTTTGGCCGTGTCGACAGGGTGGTAGAGACCCAGTACTTC.

This clonotype was detected only a few times. J is TRBJ2-2 and V is TRBV20-1, with D perhaps matching TRBD2 (6 bases). Germline values: CDR1 DFQATT, CDR2 SNEGSKA (reference sequence). The CDR3 loop spans 14 amino acids. V lost 6 bases to trimming and J lost 8 bases, with 19 bases between them. The DNA for the CDR3 is TGCAGTGCCTTTTTAGGGGACTTTTCAGGGGAGCTGTTTTTT. It codes for CSAFLGDFSGELFF.

There are many counts of this clonotype. This chain uses TRBV2 with TRBJ2-3, with a weak D call TRBD1 (6 bases). Germline V CDR1 and CDR2: SNHLY, FYNNEI. V was shortened by 3 bases and J by 1 base, with 17 bases between the two germline ends. CDR3 length: 17 amino acids. The CDR3 DNA is TGTGCCAGCAGTGAGGGAAGGCTGGGGGCGGGCACAGATACGCAGTATTTT. It encodes CASSEGRLGAGTDTQYF.

The sample holds many counts of this clonotype. One junction end disagrees with the germline gene, perhaps due to a read error. This chain uses TRBV5-1 with TRBJ2-5, with no clear D. The CDR3 has 11 residues. Germline assignment: CDR1 SGHRS and CDR2 YFSETQ. Written as DNA, the CDR3 is TGTGCCAGCAGTTTAGTGGAGACCCAGTACTTC. Translating gives CASSLVETQYF.

This clonotype was counted ten times or more. The genes are TRBV20-1 and TRBJ2-7, with 16 bases matching TRBD2. The CDR3 contains 16 residues. The V gene's germline CDR1 is DFQATT and CDR2 SNEGSKA (reference sequence). V was pared by 3 bases and J by 2 bases, with 4 bases of the junction left unmatched. CDR3 region: CSARSGTSGRAYEQYF. DNA of the CDR3: TGCAGTGCTAGGAGCGGGACTAGCGGGAGGGCCTACGAGCAGTACTTC.

This clonotype was counted between two and nine times. V gene TRBV5-1 combines with J gene TRBJ2-6; a possible D gene is TRBD1 (6 bases). Trimming stripped 7 bases from V and 8 bases from J, with 13 bases between. Germline V gene sequence: CDR1 SGHRS, CDR2 YFSETQ. The CDR3 is 13 residues long. CDR3: CASSGAAPNVLTF. Here the CDR3 DNA reads TGCGCCAGCTCAGGGGCCGCACCCAACGTCCTGACTTTC.

Comment on this clonotype: It may be a read error: a sequence one base away is much more abundant. V gene TRBV2 combines with J gene TRBJ2-1; 11 bases fit TRBD2. Germline V lookup: CDR1 SNHLY, CDR2 FYNNEI. The CDR3 consists of 18 residues. The CDR3 sequence is CACSLGTSGSRGNSEQFF. The CDR3 DNA sequence: TGTGCCTGCAGTTTAGGAACTAGCGGGAGTAGAGGGAACAGTGAGCAGTTCTTC.

This clonotype was counted at least ten times. This chain links TRBV4-1 with TRBJ2-1, with 8 bases fitting TRBD2. This CDR3 comprises 15 residues. Germline V gene lookup returns CDR1 MGHRA and CDR2 YSYEKL. V trimming: 3 bases; J trimming: 2 bases; junction bases outside the gene matches: 3. The CDR3 DNA is TGCGCCAGCAGCCACGTACTAGCGGCCTACAATGAGCAGTTCTTC. It yields the protein CASSHVLAAYNEQFF.

There are many counts of this clonotype. This rearrangement joins TRBV5-1 to TRBJ1-2; TRBD1 matches 8 bases. Germline trimming cut 1 base from V and 6 bases from J; bases unmatched to any gene: 8. The CDR3 length is 15 residues. Germline V CDR1 and CDR2: SGHRS, YFSETQ. Here the CDR3 reads CASSLRAGGANGYTF. In DNA, the CDR3 is TGCGCCAGCAGCTTGAGGGCAGGGGGCGCGAATGGCTACACCTTC.

This clonotype was counted at least ten times. The CDR3 is CASSLDRLIGYTF. For the CDR3, the DNA is TGTGCCAGCAGCTTAGACAGGCTAATCGGCTACACCTTC. V and J are TRBV7-2 and TRBJ1-2; D may be TRBD1 (5 bases). The CDR3 has 13 amino acids. The V gene lost 1 base and the J gene lost 8 bases, with 11 bases spanning the gap. Per germline, CDR1 SGHTA and CDR2 FQGNSA.